This entry lists 26 T cell receptor beta chains sequenced from one sample in a study of T cell responses to AZD1222 COVID-19 vaccine. Measured with immunoSEQ multiplex PCR; TCRdb has only the in-frame clones, and not every one. The sample contains roughly 150,000 clones, around nine tenths of which appear only once. This specimen consisted of peripheral blood, obtained 28 days after the second AZD1222 dose. These receptors all stem from an adult who received the AZD1222 COVID-19 vaccine.

This clone has only one observation. V usage is TRBV7-8 and J usage is TRBJ1-2, with TRBD1 as a possible D gene (5 bases). The V end lost 5 bases, the J end lost 5 bases, and 21 bases lay between the germline ends. Germline CDR1 is SGHVS and CDR2 is FQNEAQ. This CDR3 region has 16 residues. The DNA for the CDR3 is TGTGCCAGCAGCCCCCCCCGGGGACGGGGGATTTATGGCTACACCTTC. Translation gives CASSPPRGRGIYGYTF.

This chain connects TRBV9 to TRBJ2-1; 12 nucleotides line up with TRBD1. V trimming: 4 bases; J trimming: 7 bases; junction bases outside the gene matches: 6. The CDR3 loop spans 15 amino acids. In germline, CDR1 is SGDLS, CDR2 YYNGEE. The CDR3 DNA reads as TGTGCCAGCAGCCCCGGGACAGGGGGCCTTAATGAGCAGTTCTTC. It specifies CASSPGTGGLNEQFF.

V gene TRBV7-2 combines with J gene TRBJ1-2; TRBD1 matches at 10 bases. From germline, CDR1 is SGHTA and CDR2 FQGNSA. V shed 8 bases and J 2 bases; nucleotides not matched to a gene: 2. The CDR3 covers 13 residues. CDR3 sequence reads: CASGDRGNYGYTF. The CDR3, as DNA: TGTGCCAGCGGGGACAGGGGAAACTATGGCTACACCTTC.

The chain employs TRBV29-1 and TRBJ1-1, with TRBD1 as a possible D gene (5 bases). The germline V gene has CDR1 SQVTM and CDR2 ANQGSEA. Trimming shortened V by 1 base and J by 3 bases, and 12 bases separated the two germline ends. This CDR3 contains 14 residues. CDR3 loop: CSVEGEGYDTEAFF. Written as DNA, the CDR3 is TGCAGCGTTGAAGGTGAGGGGTATGACACTGAAGCTTTCTTT.

The CDR3 nucleotides are TGTGCCAGTAGTATAGATCCTCGCGGGCACGATGAGCAGTTCTTC. Protein product: CASSIDPRGHDEQFF. The rearrangement uses TRBV19 and TRBJ2-1; D perhaps matches TRBD2 (5 bases). Between the trimmed V and J ends, which lost 0 bases and 8 bases, there was a span of 14 bases. From germline, CDR1 is LNHDA and CDR2 SQIVND (reference sequence). The CDR3 is made up of 15 amino acids.

This chain joins TRBV29-1 and TRBJ2-7, with 9 nucleotides matching TRBD2. The CDR3 has 13 amino acids. The junction had 7 bases not matched to a gene; V was cut back by 4 bases and J by 6 bases. Germline V gene data show CDR1 as SQVTM and CDR2 as ANQGSEA. CDR3 in amino acids: CSVAQRGAGEQYF. The CDR3 nucleotides read TGCAGCGTTGCGCAGCGGGGGGCCGGCGAGCAGTACTTC.

The chain has TRBV2 and TRBJ2-7, with D possibly TRBD1 on 5 matching bases. Germline V gene data show CDR1 as SNHLY and CDR2 as FYNNEI. Trimming stripped 5 bases from V and 2 bases from J, with 7 bases between. This CDR3 contains 12 residues. CDR3 bases: TGTGCCAGCAGTCAGGGTCCCTACGAGCAGTACTTC. As protein: CASSQGPYEQYF. Supplemented by reference TRBV2 and TRBJ2-7, the full variable domain reads EPEVTQTPSHQVTQMGQEVILRCVPISNHLYFYWYRQILGQKVEFLVSFYNNEISEKSEIFDDQFSVERPDGSNFTLKIRSTKLEDSAMYFCASSQGPYEQYFGPGTRLTVT.

This chain uses TRBV6-5 with TRBJ2-5; D not resolved. Trimming pared 0 bases from V and 3 bases from J, leaving 2 bases between. This CDR3 region has 12 residues. CDR1 is MNHEY and CDR2 is SVGAGI in the germline V gene. The CDR3 region is CASSYSKETQYF. In nucleotides, the CDR3 is TGTGCCAGCAGTTACTCGAAAGAGACCCAGTACTTC.

The chain uses TRBV12-3 or TRBV12-4 and TRBJ2-5; 7 positions match TRBD2. The CDR3 runs 12 residues. The J segment lost 5 bases and the V segment lost 9 bases, leaving 6 bases of the junction unmatched. CDR3 bases: TGTGCCAGTACATGGGGAGGGGAGACCCAGTACTTC. It translates to CASTWGGETQYF.

The genes are TRBV5-4 and TRBJ1-1, with 7 bases lining up with TRBD1. The CDR3 is 14 amino acids. After removal of 4 bases from V and 7 bases from J, the junction contained 10 bases not matched to a gene. Per germline, CDR1 SGHNT and CDR2 YYREEE (reference sequence). CDR3 DNA: TGTGCCAGCAGCCCCCCGACGGGGACAGTTGAAGCTTTCTTT. This encodes CASSPPTGTVEAFF. The full variable domain, its missing parts supplied by reference TRBV5-4 and TRBJ1-1, is ETGVTQSPTHLIKTRGQQVTLRCSSQSGHNTVSWYQQALGQGPQFIFQYYREEENGRGNFPPRFSGLQFPNYSSELNVNALELDDSALYLCASSPPTGTVEAFFGQGTRLTVV.

V usage is TRBV19 and J usage is TRBJ1-2; 8 nucleotides line up with TRBD1. CDR3 length equals 16 residues. The J segment lost 4 bases and the V segment lost 10 bases, leaving 17 bases of the junction unmatched. Germline V gene data show CDR1 as LNHDA and CDR2 as SQIVND (reference sequence). CDR3 bases: TGTGCCACCTTACCGGGACAGGCTATAGGGGTCTATGGCTACACCTTC. Protein product: CATLPGQAIGVYGYTF. The whole variable domain, remainder taken from reference TRBV19 and TRBJ1-2, is DGGITQSPKYLFRKEGQNVTLSCEQNLNHDAMYWYRQDPGQGLRLIYYSQIVNDFQKGDIAEGYSVSREKKESFPLTVTSAQKNPTAFYLCATLPGQAIGVYGYTFGSGTRLTVV.

The chain links TRBV19 to TRBJ1-2, with D perhaps matching TRBD1 (5 bases). Germline values: CDR1 LNHDA, CDR2 SQIVND (reference sequence). Trimming pared 7 bases from V and 2 bases from J, leaving 14 bases between. This CDR3 is 14 amino acids long. The CDR3 is CASMAGRSNYGYTF. The CDR3, as DNA: TGTGCCAGTATGGCGGGACGGTCGAACTATGGCTACACCTTC.

The V and J genes are TRBV14 and TRBJ2-3; D is possibly TRBD2 (7 bases). The CDR3 has 13 amino acids. V gave up 4 bases and J gave up 6 bases, with 11 bases separating them. Germline assignment: CDR1 SGHDN and CDR2 FVKESK. CDR3 sequence reads: CASSRAGADTQYF. DNA for the CDR3: TGTGCCAGCAGCCGGGCGGGGGCGGATACGCAGTATTTT.

As to this clone: The junction shows a germline mismatch at one end, possibly a read error. The V and J genes are TRBV18 and TRBJ1-1; D is unresolved. This CDR3 is built from 14 residues. Germline values: CDR1 KGHSH, CDR2 LQKENI. The CDR3 sequence: CASSPPTENAEAFF. The DNA of the CDR3 is TGTGCCAGCTCACCCCCGACTGAGAACGCTGAAGCTTTCTTT.

The chain couples TRBV9 to TRBJ2-1, with 10 bases aligning to TRBD2. CDR1 SGDLS and CDR2 YYNGEE come from the germline V gene. This CDR3 contains 16 residues. The ends lost 2 bases at V and 1 base at J; junction bases unmatched: 3. The chain's CDR3 is CASSVKRGGSYNEQFF. CDR3 nucleotide sequence: TGTGCCAGCAGCGTTAAGCGGGGGGGGTCCTACAATGAGCAGTTCTTC.

V and J are TRBV6-5 and TRBJ2-6; the D call may be TRBD1 or TRBD2 (5 bases each). This CDR3 has 13 residues. CDR1 is MNHEY and CDR2 is SVGAGI in the germline V gene. Trimming pared 6 bases from V and 2 bases from J, leaving 5 bases between. The CDR3 here is CASRGAGANVLTF. The CDR3 DNA is TGTGCCAGCAGGGGGGCTGGGGCCAACGTCCTGACTTTC.

The chain combines TRBV4-2 with TRBJ1-5; no firm D call. Trimming pared 0 bases from V and 0 bases from J, leaving 6 bases between. The CDR3 length is 15 residues. Germline lookup yields CDR1 LGHNA and CDR2 YNFKEQ. The CDR3 sequence is CASSQELLSNQPQHF. In DNA form, the CDR3 reads TGTGCCAGCAGCCAAGAATTACTTAGCAATCAGCCCCAGCATTTT.

The chain links TRBV29-1 to TRBJ2-1, with 11 positions matching TRBD2. J was trimmed by 9 bases and V by 3 bases; bases with no gene match: 4. The germline CDR1 and CDR2 sequences are SQVTM and ANQGSEA. CDR3 length: 13 residues. The CDR3 loop is CSVDSGGAVEQFF. The CDR3 coding sequence is TGCAGCGTTGATAGCGGGGGGGCCGTTGAGCAGTTCTTC.

V usage is TRBV7-2 and J usage is TRBJ2-7, with 7 bases identical to TRBD2. In germline, CDR1 is SGHTA, CDR2 FQGNSA. The junction had 8 bases not matched to a gene; V was cut back by 4 bases and J by 2 bases. This CDR3 spans 15 amino acids. The CDR3 spells CASSWYLGGTYEQYF. The CDR3 DNA follows: TGTGCCAGCAGCTGGTACCTCGGGGGGACCTACGAGCAGTACTTC. The full variable domain, completed using reference TRBV7-2 and TRBJ2-7, is GAGVSQSPSNKVTEKGKDVELRCDPISGHTALYWYRQSLGQGLEFLIYFQGNSAPDKSGLPSDRFSAERTGGSVSTLTIQRTQQEDSAVYLCASSWYLGGTYEQYFGPGTRLTVT.

This chain uses TRBV9 with TRBJ2-5, with TRBD2 matching over 9 bases. The CDR3 has 15 amino acids. J lost 2 bases, V lost 2 bases, and 4 bases had no gene match. Germline V CDR1 and CDR2: SGDLS, YYNGEE. In DNA form, the CDR3 reads TGTGCCAGCAGCGTCCAGCGGGGGGAACAAGAGACCCAGTACTTC. This encodes CASSVQRGEQETQYF.

This clone was observed once. The chain couples TRBV6-1 to TRBJ1-2, with D possibly being TRBD1 (5 bases). The germline CDR1 and CDR2 sequences are MNHNS and SASEGT. Trimming removed 2 bases from V and 9 bases from J, with 16 bases in between. This CDR3 is built from 14 residues. As DNA, the CDR3 is TGTGCCAGCAGTGAAATAGGCGAGAGGGACCGCTACACCTTC. Translating it yields CASSEIGERDRYTF.

This chain joins TRBV15 and TRBJ2-2; TRBD1 or TRBD2 may be the D gene (5 bases each). There are 14 residues in the CDR3. The ends were cut back, 0 bases at V and 5 bases at J, with 7 bases in the middle. CDR1 LNHNV and CDR2 YYDKDF come from the germline V gene (reference sequence). The CDR3 sequence is CATSRDRETGELFF. Written as DNA, the CDR3 is TGTGCCACCAGCAGAGACAGGGAGACCGGGGAGCTGTTTTTT.

The chain employs TRBV5-1 and TRBJ1-1, with TRBD1 identical over 7 bases. Germline V lookup: CDR1 SGHRS, CDR2 YFSETQ. The CDR3 is 13 amino acids. Trimming cost V 5 bases and J 1 base; bases outside gene matches: 2. As DNA, the CDR3 is TGCGCCAGCAGTCGACAGGGGAACACTGAAGCTTTCTTT. Amino acid sequence: CASSRQGNTEAFF.

V and J are TRBV7-2 and TRBJ1-2; 11 nucleotides line up with TRBD1. CDR1 is SGHTA, CDR2 FQGNSA, per germline. V dropped 2 bases and J dropped 4; count of bases not matched to a gene: 6. CDR3 length: 16 residues. CDR3 loop: CASSLRDRGDLYGYTF. CDR3 nucleotides: TGTGCCAGCAGCTTAAGGGACAGGGGGGACCTCTATGGCTACACCTTC.

The V gene is TRBV5-1, the J gene TRBJ2-7; D possibly uses TRBD1 or TRBD2 (6 bases each). Germline V lookup: CDR1 SGHRS, CDR2 YFSETQ. The CDR3 is made up of 14 amino acids. Trimming cost V 5 bases and J 3 bases, with 15 bases left between them. CDR3 DNA: TGCGCCAGCAGTCCGGTAGGGGGGAACTACGAGCAGTACTTC. Its protein product is CASSPVGGNYEQYF.

This chain connects TRBV7-6 to TRBJ1-4; tentative D call: TRBD1 (5 bases). V was clipped by 0 bases and J by 6 bases, with 11 bases between them. There are 15 residues in the CDR3. CDR1 is SGHVS, CDR2 FNYEAQ, per germline. The CDR3 DNA sequence: TGTGCCAGCAGCTTAGCCGCCGGCAGGGATGAAAAACTGTTTTTT. The encoded protein is CASSLAAGRDEKLFF. The full variable domain, in which reference TRBV7-6 and TRBJ1-4 provide the parts outside the CDR3, is GAGVSQSPRYKVTKRGQDVALRCDPISGHVSLYWYRQALGQGPEFLTYFNYEAQQDKSGLPNDRFSAERPEGSISTLTIQRTEQRDSAMYRCASSLAAGRDEKLFFGSGTQLSVL.